Below are 23 T cell receptor beta chains sequenced from a single sample in a study of cytomegalovirus exposure and HLA in healthy donors. The method was immunoSEQ multiplex PCR; TCRdb's version includes in-frame clones alone and lacks a portion of them. Of around 200,000 clones in the sample, about four fifths were seen once. The specimen sequenced was PBMCs. The receptor source for this set is a woman aged 18-29 years in good health and CMV-seropositive.

The chain has TRBV2 and TRBJ1-5; D unclear. Germline loops: CDR1 SNHLY, CDR2 FYNNEI. The CDR3 is 13 amino acids. V was clipped by 7 bases and J by 4 bases, with 11 bases between them. For the CDR3, the DNA is TGTGCCAGCATTCGGGATACAAATCAGCCCCAGCATTTT. Residues: CASIRDTNQPQHF.

The chain uses TRBV25-1 and TRBJ2-1, with 7 bases fitting TRBD2. CDR1 and CDR2 (germline): MGHDK, SYGVNS. This CDR3 region has 16 residues. V gave up 4 bases and J gave up 5 bases; unmatched junction bases: 11. The CDR3 nucleotides read TGTGCCAGCAGTGTTTCGCGGGGGATCCCTAACAATGAGCAGTTCTTC. Its translation: CASSVSRGIPNNEQFF.

The chain's CDR3 is CAAVWRNTEAFF. The CDR3 DNA reads TGTGCCGCCGTGTGGAGGAACACTGAAGCTTTCTTT. V gene TRBV6-1 combines with J gene TRBJ1-1; no reliable D call. This CDR3 is built from 12 residues. CDR1 is MNHNS, CDR2 SASEGT, per germline. V was pared by 11 bases and J by 1 base, with 11 bases between.

The gene calls are TRBV7-8 and TRBJ2-7; D gene ambiguous. The CDR3 loop spans 13 amino acids. The germline V gene has CDR1 SGHVS and CDR2 FQNEAQ. V lost 5 bases and J lost 2, with 10 bases in between. CDR3 protein: CASSLGWPYEQYF. The DNA of the CDR3 is TGTGCCAGCAGCCTAGGATGGCCCTACGAGCAGTACTTC.

V and J are TRBV10-3 and TRBJ1-2; 7 bases are shared with TRBD1. Germline trimming cut 8 bases from V and 4 bases from J; bases unmatched to any gene: 13. This CDR3 contains 15 residues. Germline V gene lookup returns CDR1 ENHRY and CDR2 SYGVKD. As DNA, the CDR3 is TGTGCCATCGAGAACAATCGACAGGGCGGCTATGGCTACACCTTC. Translated: CAIENNRQGGYGYTF.

The chain employs TRBV5-1 and TRBJ1-3; D not certain. CDR1 SGHRS and CDR2 YFSETQ come from the germline V gene. This CDR3 has 14 residues. With 2 bases removed from V and 0 bases from J, the gap between germline ends came to 6 bases. CDR3 loop: CASSLPSSGNTIYF. Written as DNA, the CDR3 is TGCGCCAGCAGCTTACCCAGCTCTGGAAACACCATATATTTT.

The chain joins TRBV5-1 to TRBJ2-5, with a possible D match to TRBD2 (5 bases). The V and J ends lost 4 bases and 5 bases respectively, with 15 bases between them. CDR1 is SGHRS and CDR2 is YFSETQ in the germline V gene. The CDR3 consists of 14 residues. The CDR3 reads CASSRGAGKETQYF. The CDR3 DNA is TGCGCCAGCAGCCGGGGTGCCGGAAAGGAGACCCAGTACTTC.

The chain employs TRBV2 and TRBJ2-3; the D gene is possibly TRBD2 (5 bases). V was shortened by 6 bases and J by 3 bases, with 13 bases between the two germline ends. CDR1 SNHLY and CDR2 FYNNEI come from the germline V gene. This CDR3 spans 14 amino acids. The CDR3 DNA sequence: TGTGCCAGCAGAGGACTCTTACGAACAGATACGCAGTATTTT. It translates to CASRGLLRTDTQYF. Full variable domain (rest looked up from reference TRBV2 and TRBJ2-3): EPEVTQTPSHQVTQMGQEVILRCVPISNHLYFYWYRQILGQKVEFLVSFYNNEISEKSEIFDDQFSVERPDGSNFTLKIRSTKLEDSAMYFCASRGLLRTDTQYFGPGTRLTVL.

This clone was seen a single time. V gene TRBV4-1 combines with J gene TRBJ1-3; no clear D gene. CDR3 size: 16 residues. V was pared by 2 bases and J by 1 base, with 12 bases between. Germline lookup yields CDR1 MGHRA and CDR2 YSYEKL. This CDR3 reads CASSQPPGSSGNTIYF. The CDR3 DNA sequence: TGCGCCAGCAGCCAACCTCCTGGGAGTTCTGGAAACACCATATATTTT.

The rearrangement uses TRBV5-6 and TRBJ2-2; TRBD2 matches at 10 bases. Looked up from germline, CDR1 is SGHDT and CDR2 is YYEEEE. This CDR3 has 16 residues. Germline trimming cut 3 bases from V and 0 bases from J; bases unmatched to any gene: 2. CDR3 sequence: CASSSGLAANTGELFF. The CDR3 DNA reads TGTGCCAGCAGCTCAGGACTAGCGGCGAACACCGGGGAGCTGTTTTTT. The complete variable domain, with remaining parts taken from reference TRBV5-6 and TRBJ2-2, reads DAGVTQSPTHLIKTRGQQVTLRCSPKSGHDTVSWYQQALGQGPQFIFQYYEEEERQRGNFPDRFSGHQFPNYSSELNVNALLLGDSALYLCASSSGLAANTGELFFGEGSRLTVL.

The rearrangement uses TRBV21-1 and TRBJ2-3; no check of the table's D call, TRBD2, against the DNA was made. TRBV21-1 is recorded as a pseudogene. CDR3 length: 18 residues. DNA for the CDR3: TGTGCCAGCAGCAAAGGACTAGCGGGGGCAAGCAACACAGATACGCAGTATTTT. Translation gives CASSKGLAGASNTDTQYF.

The chain uses TRBV19 and TRBJ1-2; the D gene is possibly TRBD1 (5 bases). V was cut by 3 bases and J by 5 bases, with 22 bases left in between. Germline V gene lookup returns CDR1 LNHDA and CDR2 SQIVND (reference sequence). The CDR3 contains 17 residues. In DNA form, the CDR3 reads TGTGCCAGTAGTATTTACGAAGGTGGGGGGATCTGGTATGGCTACACCTTC. This encodes CASSIYEGGGIWYGYTF.

The chain combines TRBV6-5 with TRBJ1-1; D gene uncertain. The ends were cut back, 5 bases at V and 1 base at J, with 14 bases in the middle. The germline V gene encodes CDR1 MNHEY and CDR2 SVGAGI. The CDR3 loop spans 15 amino acids. The CDR3 region is CASSPGVPGNTEAFF. The DNA of the CDR3 is TGTGCCAGCAGTCCCGGGGTTCCAGGGAACACTGAAGCTTTCTTT.

This clone was detected only a few times. CDR3: CASYRVGYGYTF. The DNA of the CDR3 is TGTGCCAGCTACAGGGTGGGCTATGGCTACACCTTC. This chain joins TRBV2 and TRBJ1-2; perhaps TRBD1 as D (6 bases). Germline V gene data show CDR1 as SNHLY and CDR2 as FYNNEI. The CDR3 is 12 residues long. V was cut by 8 bases and J by 4 bases, with 11 bases left in between.

The chain combines TRBV19 with TRBJ2-7; TRBD1 matches at 9 bases. Germline lookup yields CDR1 LNHDA and CDR2 SQIVND (reference sequence). This CDR3 comprises 14 residues. Trimming cost V 7 bases and J 6 bases; bases outside gene matches: 10. The DNA for the CDR3 is TGTGCCAGTAATTCCGGGACAGGGTCTTCCGAGCAGTACTTC. It translates to CASNSGTGSSEQYF.

This sequence joins TRBV11-2 and TRBJ1-2, with D hard to call. This CDR3 region has 12 residues. V lost 4 bases and J 6 bases, leaving 9 bases between the germline ends. The germline CDR1 and CDR2 sequences are SGHAT and FQNNGV. This CDR3 reads CASSSGQDGYTF. CDR3 DNA sequence: TGTGCCAGCAGCTCTGGGCAGGATGGCTACACCTTC.

The V and J genes are TRBV7-2 and TRBJ2-7; D is perhaps TRBD1 (6 bases). CDR1 is SGHTA, CDR2 FQGNSA, per germline. The CDR3 spans 15 residues. V lost 4 bases to trimming and J lost 2 bases, with 15 bases between them. CDR3 residues: CASSSQTGQTYEQYF. The CDR3 nucleotides read TGTGCCAGCAGCTCCCAAACGGGACAAACCTACGAGCAGTACTTC.

The genes are TRBV2 and TRBJ1-2; tentatively, D is TRBD1 (5 bases). This CDR3 region has 13 residues. Between the trimmed V and J ends, which lost 2 bases and 7 bases, there was a span of 11 bases. Germline CDR1 reads SNHLY; CDR2 reads FYNNEI. CDR3 amino acids: CASSERGEGGYTF. In DNA, the CDR3 is TGTGCCAGCAGTGAAAGGGGTGAAGGTGGCTACACCTTC.

The sample holds a few counts of this clone. The CDR3 DNA reads as TGCGCCAGCAGCTTGACTTCCCCCTACGAGCAGTACTTC. Amino acid sequence: CASSLTSPYEQYF. The chain links TRBV5-1 to TRBJ2-7; D remains ambiguous. Looked up from germline, CDR1 is SGHRS and CDR2 is YFSETQ. The ends were cut back, 1 base at V and 2 bases at J, with 7 bases in the middle. The CDR3 has 13 residues.

The table lists this clone with a few counts. This chain connects TRBV2 to TRBJ1-1; D unresolved. V was cut by 4 bases and J by 8 bases, with 11 bases left in between. The CDR3 contains 12 residues. The germline V gene encodes CDR1 SNHLY and CDR2 FYNNEI. The CDR3 protein is CASSGQKLEAFF. For the CDR3, the DNA is TGTGCCAGCAGTGGACAAAAACTCGAAGCTTTCTTT.

This CDR3 reads CASSPLEVGEQYF. CDR3 nucleotide sequence: TGTGCCAGCAGCCCCCTTGAGGTCGGCGAGCAGTACTTC. This rearrangement joins TRBV13 to TRBJ2-7; D call uncertain. Deletions cut 5 bases from V and 6 bases from J, with 14 bases between. Germline CDR1 PRHDT, CDR2 FYEKMQ (reference sequence). The CDR3 has 13 residues.

The chain has TRBV7-9 and TRBJ2-2; D gene unclear. Germline assignment: CDR1 SEHNR and CDR2 FQNEAQ (reference sequence). This CDR3 spans 15 amino acids. Trimming pared 4 bases from V and 7 bases from J, leaving 16 bases between. CDR3 protein: CASSSPGRLGGELFF. DNA of the CDR3: TGTGCCAGCAGCTCCCCCGGAAGACTGGGCGGGGAGCTGTTTTTT.

The chain couples TRBV7-8 to TRBJ1-1; TRBD1 is a possible D gene (5 bases). V shed 8 bases and J shed 2 bases, with 12 bases lying between them. Germline lookup yields CDR1 SGHVS and CDR2 FQNEAQ. This CDR3 is 13 amino acids long. Written as DNA, the CDR3 is TGTGCCAGCCGACAACAGGTTAACACTGAAGCTTTCTTT. It is translated as CASRQQVNTEAFF.